One T cell receptor beta chain is described in this entry. The data belong to a study of blood T cell repertoires in COVID-19. Study as a whole: Spain, Italy and the United States supplied samples that represented acute and convalescent COVID-19. T cells, B-cell-depleted T cells, or PBMCs provided the cDNA or gDNA that served as material.

In the original analysis: Estimation of nucleated cell counts relied on the amplification of reference gene primers. Only in-frame clones appear in the TCRdb table, and some are missing; sequencing was by immunoSEQ multiplex PCR. V and J calls and clone size follow that table, whereas D and trimming were derived from the DNA. The sample gives roughly 230,000 clones, 70% to 90% of which show up once; 0.65% to 0.8% is in the top ten. CDR3 length: 14 residues. Trimming cost V 4 bases and J 0 bases; bases outside gene matches: 4. The V gene's germline CDR1 is SGHNT and CDR2 YYREEE (reference sequence). What was sequenced was peripheral blood. The receptor comes from a human donor in a cohort sampled during active COVID-19. This chain links TRBV5-4 with TRBJ2-7; TRBD1 matches 7 bases. CDR3 coding DNA: TGTGCCAGCAGCGGGACAGTAAGCTCCTACGAGCAGTACTTC. It yields the protein CASSGTVSSYEQYF.